This T cell receptor (beta chain) was sequenced for a study of shared T cell receptors in the human thymus. CDR3 length: 12 amino acids. CDR1 SNHLY and CDR2 FYNNEI come from the germline V gene. The V gene lost 5 bases and the J gene lost 4 bases, with 6 bases spanning the gap. Sequenced by immunoSEQ multiplex PCR; TCRdb stores in-frame clones only, minus some. The sample has about 500,000 clones; approximately 78% are singletons. Another study also made use of these data, one on human thymus T cells.

The sequenced sample was thymocytes. The chain carries TRBV2 and TRBJ1-5, with D possibly being TRBD1 (5 bases). The origin of this receptor is a boy less than two years old with a congenital heart defect. CDR3 region: CASSSGNQPQHF. The CDR3 coding sequence is TGTGCCAGCAGTTCAGGGAATCAGCCCCAGCATTTT. Together with reference TRBV2 and TRBJ1-5, the CDR3 gives the full variable domain: EPEVTQTPSHQVTQMGQEVILRCVPISNHLYFYWYRQILGQKVEFLVSFYNNEISEKSEIFDDQFSVERPDGSNFTLKIRSTKLEDSAMYFCASSSGNQPQHFGDGTRLSIL.